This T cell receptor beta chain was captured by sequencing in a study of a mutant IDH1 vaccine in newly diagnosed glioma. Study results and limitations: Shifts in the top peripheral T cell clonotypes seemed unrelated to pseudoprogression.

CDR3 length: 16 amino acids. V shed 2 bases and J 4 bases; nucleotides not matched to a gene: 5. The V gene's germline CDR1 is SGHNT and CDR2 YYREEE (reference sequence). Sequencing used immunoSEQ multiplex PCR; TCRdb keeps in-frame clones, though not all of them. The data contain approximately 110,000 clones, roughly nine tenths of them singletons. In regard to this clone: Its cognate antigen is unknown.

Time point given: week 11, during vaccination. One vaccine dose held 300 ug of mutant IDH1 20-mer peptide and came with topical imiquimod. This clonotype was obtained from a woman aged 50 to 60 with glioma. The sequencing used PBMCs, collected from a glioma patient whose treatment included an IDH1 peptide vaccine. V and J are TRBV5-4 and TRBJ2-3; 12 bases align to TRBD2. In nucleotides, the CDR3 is TGTGCCAGCAGCTTATGGACTAGCGGGACATCAGATACGCAGTATTTT. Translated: CASSLWTSGTSDTQYF.